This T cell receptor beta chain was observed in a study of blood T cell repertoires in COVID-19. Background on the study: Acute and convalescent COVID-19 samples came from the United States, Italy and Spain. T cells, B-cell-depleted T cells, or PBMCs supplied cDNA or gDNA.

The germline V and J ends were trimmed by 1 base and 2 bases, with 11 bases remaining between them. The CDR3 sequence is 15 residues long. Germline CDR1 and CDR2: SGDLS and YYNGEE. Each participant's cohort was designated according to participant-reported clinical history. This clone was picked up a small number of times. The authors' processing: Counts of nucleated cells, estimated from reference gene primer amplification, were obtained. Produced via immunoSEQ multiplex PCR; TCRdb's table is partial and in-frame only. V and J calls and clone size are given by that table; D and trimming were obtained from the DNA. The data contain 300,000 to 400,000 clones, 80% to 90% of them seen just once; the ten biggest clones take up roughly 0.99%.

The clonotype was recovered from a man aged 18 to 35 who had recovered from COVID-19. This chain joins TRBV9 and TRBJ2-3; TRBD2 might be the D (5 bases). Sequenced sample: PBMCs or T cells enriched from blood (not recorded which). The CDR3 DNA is TGTGCCAGCAGCGTAACTAGTTTAATCACAGATACGCAGTATTTT. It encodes CASSVTSLITDTQYF.